This TCR beta chain was documented in a study of T-cell memory formation after mild COVID-19. Study results and caveats: Clones contracting day 15 to 85 were balanced CD4/CD8; later expanders leaned CD4+.

TCRdb recomputed calls from the 5' RACE reads with MiXCR, one row per CDR3 protein. The profile covers some 300,000 distinct CDR3 sequences, with 20% to 25% appearing a single time and roughly a fifth taken by the ten largest. Germline lookup yields CDR1 LGHDT and CDR2 YNNKEL (reference sequence). This CDR3 has 14 amino acids. Trimming pared 1 base from V and 7 bases from J, leaving 11 bases between. Notes on this clonotype: Antigen unknown.

Sequences were obtained from PBMCs or a T cell subset sorted from them (not recorded which). The V gene is TRBV3-1, the J gene TRBJ1-5; the D is unclear. The clonotype was recovered from a man between 18 and 35 years old who had mild COVID-19 (a few samples of this study predate the infection). Cell type and time point are not known. The CDR3 loop reads CASSQAVRAQPQHF. CDR3 DNA: TGTGCCAGCAGCCAAGCGGTGAGAGCCCAGCCCCAGCATTTT.